The TCR beta chain under discussion was sequenced for a study of blood T cell repertoires in COVID-19. Study in general: Donors in the United States, Italy and Spain gave samples during acute or convalescent COVID-19. In each case, the material was cDNA or gDNA derived from T cells, B-cell-depleted T cells, or PBMCs.

V lost 7 bases, J lost 7 bases, and 8 bases stayed unmatched. In germline, CDR1 is MGHDK, CDR2 SYGVNS. CDR3 length: 14 amino acids. Original handling: Estimation of nucleated cell counts was performed using reference gene primer amplification. Clones were sequenced by immunoSEQ multiplex PCR, and TCRdb holds only the in-frame ones, with some missing. V, J and clone size were drawn from that table, and D and trimming were deduced from the DNA. The sample lists tens of thousands of clones; around 80% were seen once. V gene TRBV25-1 combines with J gene TRBJ1-4; 8 bases match TRBD1. This receptor was taken from a woman aged 55-69 years with acute or convalescent COVID-19. The sample consisted of peripheral blood. The CDR3 loop reads CASTDRGGCEKLFF. The CDR3 bases are TGTGCCAGCACTGACAGGGGAGGGTGTGAAAAACTGTTTTTT.